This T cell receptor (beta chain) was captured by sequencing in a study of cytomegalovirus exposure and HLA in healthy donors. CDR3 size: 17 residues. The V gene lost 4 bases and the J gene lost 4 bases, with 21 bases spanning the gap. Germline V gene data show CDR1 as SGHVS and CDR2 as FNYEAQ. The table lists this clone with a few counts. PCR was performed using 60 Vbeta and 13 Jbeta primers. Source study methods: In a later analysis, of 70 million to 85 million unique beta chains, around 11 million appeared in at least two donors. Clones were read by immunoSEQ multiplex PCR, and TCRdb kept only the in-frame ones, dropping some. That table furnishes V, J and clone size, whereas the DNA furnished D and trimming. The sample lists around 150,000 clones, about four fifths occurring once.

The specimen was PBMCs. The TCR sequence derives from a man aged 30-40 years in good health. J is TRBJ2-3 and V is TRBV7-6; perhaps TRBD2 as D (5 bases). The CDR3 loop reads CASSSAATRRRADTQYF. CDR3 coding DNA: TGTGCCAGCAGCTCCGCCGCCACTAGGAGGCGCGCAGATACGCAGTATTTT. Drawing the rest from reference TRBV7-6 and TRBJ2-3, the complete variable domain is GAGVSQSPRYKVTKRGQDVALRCDPISGHVSLYWYRQALGQGPEFLTYFNYEAQQDKSGLPNDRFSAERPEGSISTLTIQRTEQRDSAMYRCASSSAATRRRADTQYFGPGTRLTVL.